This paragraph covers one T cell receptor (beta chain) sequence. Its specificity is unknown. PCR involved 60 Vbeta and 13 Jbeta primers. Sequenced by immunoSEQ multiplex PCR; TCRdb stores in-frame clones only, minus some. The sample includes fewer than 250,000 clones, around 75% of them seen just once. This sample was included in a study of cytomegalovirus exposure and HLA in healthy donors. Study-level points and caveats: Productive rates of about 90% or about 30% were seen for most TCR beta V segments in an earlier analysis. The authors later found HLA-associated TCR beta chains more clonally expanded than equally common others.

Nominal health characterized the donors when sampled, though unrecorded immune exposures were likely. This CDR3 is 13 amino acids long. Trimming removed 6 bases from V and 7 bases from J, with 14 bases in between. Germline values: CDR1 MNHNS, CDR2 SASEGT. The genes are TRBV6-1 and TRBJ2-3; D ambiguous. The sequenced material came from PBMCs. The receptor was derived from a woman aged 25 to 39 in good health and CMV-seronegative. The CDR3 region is CASSRAPENTQYF. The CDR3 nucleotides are TGTGCCAGCAGCAGAGCCCCGGAGAATACGCAGTATTTT.